These 22 T cell receptor beta chains came from one sample sequenced in a study of identical twins (dated by TCRdb to the mid-2010s). Libraries were constructed by 5' RACE. Reads for this sample came from an Illumina HiSeq 2000. The public sequencing data were trimmed at Q25 with fastp and processed into clonotypes with MiXCR by TCRdb, which kept only in-frame beta chains. CDR3 protein duplicates are merged, each entry listing the most common genes and DNA. This sample comprises around 680,000 distinct CDR3 sequences, over 8.5% of them detected only once. The ten most abundant clones make up 0.8% to 1% of the sample. The data also belong to a second study, concerning yellow fever vaccine responses in identical twins.

Input material: PBMCs. The receptors stem from a woman under 30 in good health.

The CDR3 nucleotides read TGTGCCAGCAGCTTAGTGCGGCAGCAGAACACTGAAGCTTTCTTT. Its translation is CASSLVRQQNTEAFF. The chain links TRBV7-2 to TRBJ1-1; D remains ambiguous. The CDR3 has 15 residues. The V end was cut by 1 base, the J end by 1 base, with 10 bases between. Germline CDR1 reads SGHTA; CDR2 reads FQGNSA.

This clonotype was picked up a small number of times. The chain employs TRBV4-3 and TRBJ1-1, with 7 bases that match TRBD1. J gave up 3 bases and V 4 bases, and 8 bases lay outside the gene matches. Germline V gene data show CDR1 as LGHNA and CDR2 as YSLEER. The length of the CDR3 is 15 residues. The CDR3 loop is CASSLDRVLDTEAFF. In DNA, the CDR3 is TGCGCCAGCAGCCTTGACAGGGTTTTGGACACTGAAGCTTTCTTT.

Ten or more counts support this clonotype. This rearrangement joins TRBV5-1 to TRBJ2-1; TRBD2 agrees at 7 bases. This CDR3 region has 15 residues. Germline CDR1 SGHRS, CDR2 YFSETQ. Unmatched junction bases numbered 8, after V lost 0 bases and J lost 8 bases. CDR3 DNA: TGCGCCAGCAGCTTGGAAGTGGCGGGAGCTGATGAGCAGTTCTTC. Its translation: CASSLEVAGADEQFF.

The rearrangement links TRBV11-2 to TRBJ2-1; D gene uncertain. The CDR3 contains 15 residues. V was clipped by 8 bases and J by 12 bases, with 26 bases between them. CDR1 is SGHAT, CDR2 FQNNGV, per germline. CDR3 loop: CASAHGAAALRVQFF. CDR3 nucleotide sequence: TGTGCCAGCGCGCACGGCGCGGCTGCCCTTCGTGTGCAGTTCTTC.

The table lists this clonotype with a few counts. J is TRBJ2-7 and V is TRBV5-1, with 9 bases that match TRBD1. CDR3 length: 15 amino acids. The germline gives CDR1 SGHRS, CDR2 YFSETQ. Trimming took 0 bases from V and 2 from J; bases not matched to a gene: 3. The CDR3 loop reads CASSLGQGDPYEQYF. CDR3 nucleotide sequence: TGCGCCAGCAGCTTGGGACAGGGGGACCCCTACGAGCAGTACTTC.

V usage is TRBV5-6 and J usage is TRBJ2-7; a possible D gene is TRBD2 (6 bases). The CDR3 is 14 amino acids. Between the trimmed V and J ends, which lost 5 bases and 4 bases, there was a span of 16 bases. Germline V gene sequence: CDR1 SGHDT, CDR2 YYEEEE. CDR3 coding DNA: TGTGCCAGCAGAAAACGGGAGATCGGTTACGAGCAGTACTTC. Protein product: CASRKREIGYEQYF.

There are a few counts of this clonotype. The rearrangement links TRBV29-1 to TRBJ2-7, with 9 bases fitting TRBD2. Looked up from germline, CDR1 is SQVTM and CDR2 is ANQGSEA. This CDR3 spans 14 amino acids. Trimming at V came to 7 bases and at J to 4 bases, leaving 11 bases not matched to a gene. The CDR3: CSASPGLAGYEQYF. CDR3 DNA: TGCAGCGCTTCCCCGGGGCTAGCGGGGTACGAGCAGTACTTC.

Comments on this clonotype: This may arise from a read error, as a much more abundant clone is one base away. The chain joins TRBV5-1 to TRBJ2-7; D is perhaps TRBD2 (6 bases). The germline V gene has CDR1 SGHRS and CDR2 YFSETQ. This CDR3 is built from 15 residues. The ends were cut back, 4 bases at V and 3 bases at J, with 17 bases in the middle. CDR3 in amino acids: CASSLSPGEHYEQYF. CDR3 DNA sequence: TGCGCCAGCAGCCTCAGCCCGGGAGAACACTACGAGCAGTACTTC.

Ten or more counts support this clonotype. The chain combines TRBV15 with TRBJ2-1; 10 bases align to TRBD2. With V trimmed by 2 bases and J by 4 bases, 11 bases remained unmatched. In germline, CDR1 is LNHNV, CDR2 YYDKDF (reference sequence). The CDR3 is 18 amino acids. The CDR3 here is CATSRPLSGTSVYNEQFF. The CDR3 DNA reads TGTGCCACCAGCAGACCTCTATCCGGGACTAGCGTTTACAATGAGCAGTTCTTC.

There are a few counts of this clonotype. This rearrangement joins TRBV3-1 to TRBJ1-2, with D unclear. The germline V and J ends were trimmed by 6 bases and 1 base, with 9 bases remaining between them. There are 13 residues in the CDR3. Germline CDR1 LGHDT, CDR2 YNNKEL (reference sequence). The CDR3 spells CASRRTGNYGYTF. The CDR3 nucleotides read TGTGCCAGCAGAAGGACGGGTAACTATGGCTACACCTTC.

This chain connects TRBV2 to TRBJ2-5; TRBD2 agrees at 14 bases. The CDR3 sequence is 14 residues long. Germline V gene lookup returns CDR1 SNHLY and CDR2 FYNNEI. The trim removed 6 bases at V and 8 bases at J, leaving 5 bases unmatched. The CDR3 protein is CASRPGTSGGTQYF. CDR3 coding DNA: TGTGCCAGCAGACCCGGGACTAGCGGGGGAACCCAGTACTTC.

V and J are TRBV4-3 and TRBJ2-7; no clear D gene. Germline V gives CDR1 LGHNA, CDR2 YSLEER. Trimming removed 2 bases from V and 2 bases from J, with 16 bases in between. The CDR3 spans 16 residues. CDR3 amino acids: CASSQNSMQSTYEQYF. The DNA of the CDR3 is TGCGCCAGCAGCCAAAATAGTATGCAGAGTACCTACGAGCAGTACTTC.

This clonotype turned up a few times. The V and J genes are TRBV7-2 and TRBJ2-7, with unresolved D. Trimming took off 2 bases at V and 2 bases at J, with 10 bases between the two ends. Per germline, CDR1 SGHTA and CDR2 FQGNSA. This CDR3 has 14 amino acids. The CDR3 DNA is TGTGCCAGCAGCTTACAAAACAGAGCCTACGAGCAGTACTTC. Encoded protein: CASSLQNRAYEQYF. The full variable domain, with the rest looked up from reference TRBV7-2 and TRBJ2-7, is GAGVSQSPSNKVTEKGKDVELRCDPISGHTALYWYRQSLGQGLEFLIYFQGNSAPDKSGLPSDRFSAERTGGSVSTLTIQRTQQEDSAVYLCASSLQNRAYEQYFGPGTRLTVT.

The rearrangement uses TRBV24-1 and TRBJ2-2, with 9 bases that match TRBD1. Germline CDR1 KGHDR, CDR2 SFDVKD. The CDR3 has 15 residues. Unmatched junction bases numbered 7, after V lost 7 bases and J lost 5 bases. CDR3 in DNA: TGTGCCACCAGCACAGGGGGCGTCGGGACCGGGGAGCTGTTTTTT. Residues: CATSTGGVGTGELFF.

The chain is built from TRBV29-1 and TRBJ2-2; TRBD2 might be the D (5 bases). Between the trimmed V and J ends, which lost 0 bases and 6 bases, there was a span of 14 bases. Germline assignment: CDR1 SQVTM and CDR2 ANQGSEA. The CDR3 loop spans 15 amino acids. The DNA for the CDR3 is TGCAGCGTTGAAGATCGGGGAAGCGCCGCCGGGGAGCTGTTTTTT. It specifies CSVEDRGSAAGELFF.

This clonotype was counted ten times or more. The chain links TRBV27 to TRBJ2-1, with 7 positions matching TRBD1. This CDR3 is built from 15 residues. Germline V gene lookup returns CDR1 MNHEY and CDR2 SMNVEV (reference sequence). The V and J ends lost 5 bases and 3 bases, in that order; junction bases with no gene match: 7. CDR3 DNA: TGTGCCAGCAGTCCCGGCAGGGGGTTCTACAATGAGCAGTTCTTC. Residues: CASSPGRGFYNEQFF.

This chain connects TRBV21-1 to TRBJ2-3; the DNA was not compared with TRBD2, the D call given in the table. TRBV21-1 is classified as a pseudogene. The CDR3 loop spans 15 amino acids. CDR3 in DNA: TGTGCCAGCCACGGGCGCGGGAGGGAGGCAGATACGCAGTATTTT. Its translation is CASHGRGREADTQYF.

The sample holds a few counts of this clonotype. The chain has TRBV2 and TRBJ2-1, with 8 bases identical to TRBD2. Germline values: CDR1 SNHLY, CDR2 FYNNEI. Unmatched junction bases numbered 8, after V lost 8 bases and J lost 5 bases. The CDR3 length is 14 residues. The CDR3 coding sequence is TGTGCCAGCGGACTTAGCGGGACGGACAATGAGCAGTTCTTC. This codes for CASGLSGTDNEQFF.

This clonotype has just a few counts. V usage is TRBV12-3 or TRBV12-4 and J usage is TRBJ1-5; maybe TRBD1 (6 bases). Trimming shortened V by 6 bases and J by 4 bases, and 10 bases separated the two germline ends. This CDR3 contains 13 residues. Here the CDR3 reads CASRRTANQPQHF. In nucleotides, the CDR3 is TGTGCCAGCAGAAGGACAGCAAATCAGCCCCAGCATTTT.

This clonotype was seen only a few times. The rearrangement uses TRBV20-1 and TRBJ2-5, with 7 bases that match TRBD1. In germline, CDR1 is DFQATT, CDR2 SNEGSKA (reference sequence). Losses at the gene ends were 1 base for V and 5 bases for J; bases not matched to a gene: 10. The CDR3 is 15 amino acids. The CDR3 here is CSARVDRSAGETQYF. The DNA of the CDR3 is TGCAGTGCTAGAGTGGACAGGAGTGCAGGGGAGACCCAGTACTTC.

This chain uses TRBV27 with TRBJ2-1; D unresolved. Germline V gene lookup returns CDR1 MNHEY and CDR2 SMNVEV (reference sequence). The V and J ends lost 4 bases and 5 bases respectively, with 12 bases between them. The CDR3 sequence is 14 residues long. In DNA form, the CDR3 reads TGTGCCAGCAGTTCCGGTGCCATTAACAATGAGCAGTTCTTC. It encodes CASSSGAINNEQFF.

This clonotype was observed many times. The chain joins TRBV29-1 to TRBJ2-7; D is perhaps TRBD1 (6 bases). The CDR3 spans 13 residues. Germline lookup yields CDR1 SQVTM and CDR2 ANQGSEA. V lost 4 bases, J lost 2 bases, and 12 bases lay in between. The CDR3: CSVGSGVTYEQYF. The CDR3 coding sequence is TGCAGCGTTGGCTCAGGGGTTACCTACGAGCAGTACTTC.